The T cell receptor (beta chain) under discussion was sequenced for a study of PD-1 blockade in classical Hodgkin lymphoma. For this clone: Its antigen is unidentified. Other DNA variants within this sample encode the same CDR3.

Study-level results: Newly diagnosed patients were reported to exhibit reduced baseline TCR diversity relative to healthy donors. Only CD4+ TCR diversity, not CD8+, had risen significantly by C4D1. Whatever underlies the repertoire differences (possibly disease activity or prior therapy) remains undefined.

TCRdb's copy holds only in-frame clones and misses some; the assay was immunoSEQ multiplex PCR. The data contain some 20,000 clones, about two thirds of them singletons. There was relapse after autologous stem cell transplantation in every patient, and there was variation in brentuximab vedotin exposure. Relapsed/refractory classical Hodgkin lymphoma patients had complete, partial or progressive responses. The TCR originated in a human donor with classical Hodgkin lymphoma. The specimen comprised peripheral blood mononuclear cells (PBMCs), sampled at baseline.

CDR3 amino acids: CASSLDSGRNQPQHF. The CDR3 DNA reads TGTGCCAGCAGCCTAGATTCGGGCAGAAATCAGCCCCAGCATTTT. This sequence joins TRBV7-2 and TRBJ1-5; D is unclear. The CDR3 has 15 amino acids. Germline V lookup: CDR1 SGHTA, CDR2 FQGNSA. Deletions cut 5 bases from V and 4 bases from J, with 15 bases between.